This T cell receptor (beta chain) was observed in a study of blood T cell repertoires in COVID-19. Background on the study: Acute-phase and convalescent COVID-19 samples originated in the United States, Italy and Spain. Nucleic acid was either cDNA or gDNA, and it came from T cells, B-cell-depleted T cells, or PBMCs.

Germline CDR1 reads SGHNT; CDR2 reads YYREEE (reference sequence). CDR3 size: 15 residues. Trimming removed 4 bases at V and 0 bases at J, with 13 bases between. Study processing details: Reference gene primer amplification yielded estimated nucleated cell counts. Method: immunoSEQ multiplex PCR; TCRdb's copy keeps in-frame clones and lacks some. That table gives V, J and clone size, and the DNA gave D and trimming. The sample has over 250,000 clones, over 75% seen once. In Seattle, patients joined the study during active infection and were tracked longitudinally. The J gene is TRBJ2-5, the V gene TRBV5-4; tentatively, D is TRBD2 (5 bases). Specimen: peripheral blood. This clonotype was sampled from a woman in her 70s with COVID-19, enrolled during active disease. The CDR3 DNA reads as TGTGCCAGCAGCCCACTAGAGGTTCACCAAGAGACCCAGTACTTC. Its translation is CASSPLEVHQETQYF. Full variable domain (rest looked up from reference TRBV5-4 and TRBJ2-5): ETGVTQSPTHLIKTRGQQVTLRCSSQSGHNTVSWYQQALGQGPQFIFQYYREEENGRGNFPPRFSGLQFPNYSSELNVNALELDDSALYLCASSPLEVHQETQYFGPGTRLLVL.